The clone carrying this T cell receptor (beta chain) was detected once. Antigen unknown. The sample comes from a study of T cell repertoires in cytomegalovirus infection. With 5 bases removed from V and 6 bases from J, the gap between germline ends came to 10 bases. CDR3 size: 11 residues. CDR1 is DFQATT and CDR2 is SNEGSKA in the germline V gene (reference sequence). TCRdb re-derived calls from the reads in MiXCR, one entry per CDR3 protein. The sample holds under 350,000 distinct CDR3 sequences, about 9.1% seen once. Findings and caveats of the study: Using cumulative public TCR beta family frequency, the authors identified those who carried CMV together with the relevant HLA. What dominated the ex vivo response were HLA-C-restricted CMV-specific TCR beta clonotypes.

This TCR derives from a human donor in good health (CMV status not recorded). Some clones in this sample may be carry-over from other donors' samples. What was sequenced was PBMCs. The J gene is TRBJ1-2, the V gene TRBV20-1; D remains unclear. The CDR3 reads CSAPRIDGYTF. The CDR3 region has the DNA TGCAGTGCTCCTCGGATTGATGGCTACACCTTC.